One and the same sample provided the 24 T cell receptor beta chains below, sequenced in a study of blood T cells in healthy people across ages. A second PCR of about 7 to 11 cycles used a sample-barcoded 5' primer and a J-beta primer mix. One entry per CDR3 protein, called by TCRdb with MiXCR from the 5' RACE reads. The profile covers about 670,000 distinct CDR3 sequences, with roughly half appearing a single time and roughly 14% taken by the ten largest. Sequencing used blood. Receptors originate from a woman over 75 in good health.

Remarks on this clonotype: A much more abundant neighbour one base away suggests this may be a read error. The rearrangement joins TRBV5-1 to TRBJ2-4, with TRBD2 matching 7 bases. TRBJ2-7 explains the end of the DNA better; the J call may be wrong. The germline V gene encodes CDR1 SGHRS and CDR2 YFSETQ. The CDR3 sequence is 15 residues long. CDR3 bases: TGCGCCAGCAGCCCGGGGAGGGCAGCGAGATACGAGCAGTACTTC. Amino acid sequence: CASSPGRAARYEQYF.

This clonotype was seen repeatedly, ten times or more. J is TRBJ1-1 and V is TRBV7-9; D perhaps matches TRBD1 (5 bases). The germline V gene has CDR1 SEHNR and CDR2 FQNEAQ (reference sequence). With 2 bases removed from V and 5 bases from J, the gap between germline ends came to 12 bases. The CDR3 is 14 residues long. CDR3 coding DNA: TGTGCCAGCAGCTTACATGAGGGGTCTACTGAAGCTTTCTTT. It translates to CASSLHEGSTEAFF.

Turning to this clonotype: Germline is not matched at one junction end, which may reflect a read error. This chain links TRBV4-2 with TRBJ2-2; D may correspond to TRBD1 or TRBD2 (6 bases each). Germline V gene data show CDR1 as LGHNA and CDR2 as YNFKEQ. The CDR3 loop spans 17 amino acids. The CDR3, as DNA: TGTGTCAGCAGCCTAATCAAACTGGGGGGCGCCCCCGGGGAGCTGTTTTTT. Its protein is CVSSLIKLGGAPGELFF.

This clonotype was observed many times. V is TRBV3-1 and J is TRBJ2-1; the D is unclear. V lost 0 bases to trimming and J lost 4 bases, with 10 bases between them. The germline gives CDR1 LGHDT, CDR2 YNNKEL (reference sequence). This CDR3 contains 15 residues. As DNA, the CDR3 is TGTGCCAGCAGCCAAGATCGCGGCAAATACAATGAGCAGTTCTTC. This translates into CASSQDRGKYNEQFF.

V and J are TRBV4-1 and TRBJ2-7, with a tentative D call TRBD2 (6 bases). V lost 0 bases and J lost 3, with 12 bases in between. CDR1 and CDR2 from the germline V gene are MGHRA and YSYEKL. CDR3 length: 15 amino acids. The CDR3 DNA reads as TGCGCCAGCAGCCAAGATGGCGGGCGGGACTACGAGCAGTACTTC. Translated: CASSQDGGRDYEQYF.

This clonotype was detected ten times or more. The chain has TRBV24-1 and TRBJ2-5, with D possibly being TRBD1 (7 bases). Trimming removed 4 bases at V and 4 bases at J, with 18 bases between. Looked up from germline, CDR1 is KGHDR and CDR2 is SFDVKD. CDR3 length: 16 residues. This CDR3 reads CATSDPTGRFRETQYF. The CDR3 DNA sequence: TGTGCCACCAGTGACCCGACAGGGAGGTTCCGAGAGACCCAGTACTTC.

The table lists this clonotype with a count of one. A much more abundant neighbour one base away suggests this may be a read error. For the CDR3, the DNA is TGTGCCGGCAGCAAAACCGGGACAGGGGTTTACGAGCAGTACTTC. This codes for CAGSKTGTGVYEQYF. The rearrangement joins TRBV11-3 to TRBJ2-5, with TRBD1 matching 10 bases. The J call is in doubt because the DNA end fits TRBJ2-7 better. CDR1 is SGHNT, CDR2 YENEEA, per germline. The CDR3 is 15 residues long.

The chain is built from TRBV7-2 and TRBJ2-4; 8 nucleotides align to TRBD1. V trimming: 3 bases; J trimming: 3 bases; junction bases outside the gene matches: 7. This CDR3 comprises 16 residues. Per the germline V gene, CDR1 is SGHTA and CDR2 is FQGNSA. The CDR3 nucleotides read TGTGCCAGCAGCTTGGTTCCGGACAGGGTCAAAAACATTCAGTACTTC. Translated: CASSLVPDRVKNIQYF.

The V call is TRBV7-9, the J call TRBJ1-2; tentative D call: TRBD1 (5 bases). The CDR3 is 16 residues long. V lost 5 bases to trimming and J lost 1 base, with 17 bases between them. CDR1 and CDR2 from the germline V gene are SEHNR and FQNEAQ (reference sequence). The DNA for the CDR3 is TGTGCCAGCAGCACCCCAGACAGCGGCTATAACTATGGCTACACCTTC. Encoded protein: CASSTPDSGYNYGYTF.

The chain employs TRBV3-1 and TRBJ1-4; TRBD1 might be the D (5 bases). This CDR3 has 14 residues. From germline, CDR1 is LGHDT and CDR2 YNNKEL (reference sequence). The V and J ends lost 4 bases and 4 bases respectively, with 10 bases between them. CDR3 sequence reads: CASSRQGINEKLFF. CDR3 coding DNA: TGTGCCAGCAGCCGTCAGGGAATTAATGAAAAACTGTTTTTT.

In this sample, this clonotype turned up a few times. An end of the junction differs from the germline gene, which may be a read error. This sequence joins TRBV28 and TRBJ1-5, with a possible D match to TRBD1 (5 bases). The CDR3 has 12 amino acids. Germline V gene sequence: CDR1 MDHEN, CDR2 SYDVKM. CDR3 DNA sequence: TGTGCCGGCAGTTTCGGGGGACAGCCCCAGCATTTT. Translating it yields CAGSFGGQPQHF.

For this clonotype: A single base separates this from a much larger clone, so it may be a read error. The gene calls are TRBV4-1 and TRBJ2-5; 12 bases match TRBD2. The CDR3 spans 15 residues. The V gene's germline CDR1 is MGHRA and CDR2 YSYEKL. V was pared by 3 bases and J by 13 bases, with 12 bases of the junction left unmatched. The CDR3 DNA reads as TGCGCCAGCAGCCATGGCCGACTAGCGGGAGACGAGCGGTACTTC. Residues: CASSHGRLAGDERYF.

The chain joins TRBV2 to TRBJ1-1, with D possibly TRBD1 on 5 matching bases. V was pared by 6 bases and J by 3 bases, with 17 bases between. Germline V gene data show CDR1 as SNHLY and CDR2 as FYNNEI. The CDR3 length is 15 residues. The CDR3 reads CASSHLRTGDTEAFF. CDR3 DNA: TGTGCCAGCAGCCACCTCAGGACGGGGGACACTGAAGCTTTCTTT.

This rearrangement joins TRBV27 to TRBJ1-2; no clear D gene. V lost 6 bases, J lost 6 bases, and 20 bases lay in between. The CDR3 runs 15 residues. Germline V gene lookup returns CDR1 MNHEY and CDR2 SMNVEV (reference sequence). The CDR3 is CASSPIRQVADGYTF. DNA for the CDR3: TGTGCCAGCAGCCCAATCCGTCAGGTAGCCGATGGCTACACCTTC.

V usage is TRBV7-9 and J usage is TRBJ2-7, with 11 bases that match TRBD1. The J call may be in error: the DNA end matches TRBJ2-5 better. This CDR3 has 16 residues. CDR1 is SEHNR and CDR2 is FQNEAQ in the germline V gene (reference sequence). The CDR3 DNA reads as TGTGCCAGCAGCTCGGACCTGGGACAGGGGGATGAGACCCAGTACTTC. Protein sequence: CASSSDLGQGDETQYF.

CDR3 DNA sequence: TGTGCCAGCAGCCTCCCGCTTGAGGGTACGGATGAGCAGTTCTTC. Translating it yields CASSLPLEGTDEQFF. The J gene is TRBJ2-1, the V gene TRBV9; TRBD2 might be the D (5 bases). This CDR3 comprises 15 residues. Trimming left V 4 bases short and J 8 bases short, with 19 bases between. CDR1 is SGDLS and CDR2 is YYNGEE in the germline V gene.

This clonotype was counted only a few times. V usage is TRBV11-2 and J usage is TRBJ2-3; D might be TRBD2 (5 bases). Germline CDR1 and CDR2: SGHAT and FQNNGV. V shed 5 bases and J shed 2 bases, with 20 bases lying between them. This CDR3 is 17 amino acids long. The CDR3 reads CASSGGIKRIYTDTQYF. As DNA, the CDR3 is TGTGCCAGCAGCGGTGGGATTAAGCGGATCTACACAGATACGCAGTATTTT.

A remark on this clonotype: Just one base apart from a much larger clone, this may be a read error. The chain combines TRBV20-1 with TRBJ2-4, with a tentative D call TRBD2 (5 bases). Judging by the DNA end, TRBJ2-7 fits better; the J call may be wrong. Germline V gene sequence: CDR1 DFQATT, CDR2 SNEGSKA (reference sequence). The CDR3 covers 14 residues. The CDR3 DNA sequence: TGCAGTGCTATAGCCGGGATTCCTCCCTACGAGCAGTACTTC. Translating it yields CSAIAGIPPYEQYF.

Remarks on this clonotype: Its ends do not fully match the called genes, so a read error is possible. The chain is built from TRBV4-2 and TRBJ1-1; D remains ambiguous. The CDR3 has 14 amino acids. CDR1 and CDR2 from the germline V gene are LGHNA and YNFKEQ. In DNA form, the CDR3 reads TGTGCCGGCAGCCAAGAAATCCGCATGGGTGAAGCTTTCTTT. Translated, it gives CAGSQEIRMGEAFF.

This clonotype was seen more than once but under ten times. The CDR3 loop is CASSLGDFGRAKPDTQYF. The CDR3 nucleotides are TGTGCCAGCAGTTTAGGAGACTTCGGGAGGGCGAAGCCAGATACGCAGTATTTT. V and J are TRBV12-3 or TRBV12-4 and TRBJ2-3; TRBD2 matches at 8 bases. The CDR3 has 18 amino acids. V dropped 1 base and J dropped 4; count of bases not matched to a gene: 13.

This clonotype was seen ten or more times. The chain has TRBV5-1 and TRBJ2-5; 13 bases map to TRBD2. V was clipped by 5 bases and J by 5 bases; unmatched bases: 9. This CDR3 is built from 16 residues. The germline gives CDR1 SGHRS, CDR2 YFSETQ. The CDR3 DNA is TGCGCCAGCAGTCCGGGACTAGCGGGAAATTGGGAGACCCAGTACTTC. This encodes CASSPGLAGNWETQYF.

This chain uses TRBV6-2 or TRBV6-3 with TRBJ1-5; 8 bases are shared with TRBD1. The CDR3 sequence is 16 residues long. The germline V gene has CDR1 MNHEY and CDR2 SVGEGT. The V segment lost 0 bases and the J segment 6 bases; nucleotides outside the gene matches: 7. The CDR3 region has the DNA TGTGCCAGCAGTTACTCGACGACAGGGGTTGGTCAGCCCCAGCATTTT. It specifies CASSYSTTGVGQPQHF.

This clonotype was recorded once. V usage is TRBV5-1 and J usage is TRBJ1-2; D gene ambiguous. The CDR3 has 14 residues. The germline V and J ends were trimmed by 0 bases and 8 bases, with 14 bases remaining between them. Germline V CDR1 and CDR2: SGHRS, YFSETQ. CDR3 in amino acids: CASSLAATYGGYTF. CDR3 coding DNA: TGCGCCAGCAGCTTGGCTGCCACCTATGGCGGCTACACCTTC. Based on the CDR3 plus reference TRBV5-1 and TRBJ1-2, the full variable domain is KAGVTQTPRYLIKTRGQQVTLSCSPISGHRSVSWYQQTPGQGLQFLFEYFSETQRNKGNFPGRFSGRQFSNSRSEMNVSTLELGDSALYLCASSLAATYGGYTFGSGTRLTVV.

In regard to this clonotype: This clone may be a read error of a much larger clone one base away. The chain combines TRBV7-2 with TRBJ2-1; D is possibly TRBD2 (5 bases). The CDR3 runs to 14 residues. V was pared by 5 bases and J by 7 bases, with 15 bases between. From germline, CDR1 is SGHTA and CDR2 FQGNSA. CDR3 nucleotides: TGTGCCAGCAGCCCTTTCTCCCCGGGGAATGAGCAGTTCTTC. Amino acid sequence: CASSPFSPGNEQFF.